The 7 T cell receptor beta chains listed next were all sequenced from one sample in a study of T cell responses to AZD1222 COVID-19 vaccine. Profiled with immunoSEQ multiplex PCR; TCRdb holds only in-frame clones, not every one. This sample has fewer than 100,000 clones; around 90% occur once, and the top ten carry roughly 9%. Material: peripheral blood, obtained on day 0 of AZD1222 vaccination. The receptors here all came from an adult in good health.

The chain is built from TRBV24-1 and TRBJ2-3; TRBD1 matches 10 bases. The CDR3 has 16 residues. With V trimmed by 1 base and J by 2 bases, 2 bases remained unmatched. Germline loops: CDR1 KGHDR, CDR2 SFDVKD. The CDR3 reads CATSDFGTGVTDTQYF. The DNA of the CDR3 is TGTGCCACCAGTGATTTTGGGACAGGGGTCACAGATACGCAGTATTTT.

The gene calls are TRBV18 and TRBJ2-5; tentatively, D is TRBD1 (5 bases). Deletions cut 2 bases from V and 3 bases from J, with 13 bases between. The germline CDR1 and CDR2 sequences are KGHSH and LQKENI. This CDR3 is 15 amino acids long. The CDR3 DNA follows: TGTGCCAGCTCACCATGGGGCACAGGAGAAGAGACCCAGTACTTC. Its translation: CASSPWGTGEETQYF.

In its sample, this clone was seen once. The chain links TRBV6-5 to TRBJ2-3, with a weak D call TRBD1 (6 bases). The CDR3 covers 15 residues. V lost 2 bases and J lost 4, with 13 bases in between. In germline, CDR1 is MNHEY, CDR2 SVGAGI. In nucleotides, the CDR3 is TGTGCCAGCAGTTACCTGGGGGCAGGTTCAGATACGCAGTATTTT. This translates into CASSYLGAGSDTQYF.

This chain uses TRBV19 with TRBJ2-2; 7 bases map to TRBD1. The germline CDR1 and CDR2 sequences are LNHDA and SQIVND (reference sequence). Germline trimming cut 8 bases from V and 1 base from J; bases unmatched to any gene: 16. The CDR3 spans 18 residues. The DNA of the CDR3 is TGTGCCAGTCGAAACCTTGGGAGACAGGGTGTGAACACCGGGGAGCTGTTTTTT. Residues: CASRNLGRQGVNTGELFF.

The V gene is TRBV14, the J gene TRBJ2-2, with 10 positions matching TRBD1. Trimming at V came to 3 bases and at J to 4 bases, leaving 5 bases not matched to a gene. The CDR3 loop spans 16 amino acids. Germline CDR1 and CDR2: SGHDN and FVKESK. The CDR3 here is CASSHSRTGGTGELFF. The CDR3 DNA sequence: TGTGCCAGCAGCCATTCTAGGACAGGGGGCACCGGGGAGCTGTTTTTT.

CDR3: CASSLTGQGASGNTIYF. For the CDR3, the DNA is TGTGCCAGCAGCTTAACGGGACAGGGGGCATCAGGAAACACCATATATTTT. This chain links TRBV7-3 with TRBJ1-3, with 12 nucleotides matching TRBD1. Germline assignment: CDR1 SGHTA and CDR2 FQGTGA. The CDR3 spans 17 residues. The trim removed 0 bases at V and 4 bases at J, leaving 4 bases unmatched.

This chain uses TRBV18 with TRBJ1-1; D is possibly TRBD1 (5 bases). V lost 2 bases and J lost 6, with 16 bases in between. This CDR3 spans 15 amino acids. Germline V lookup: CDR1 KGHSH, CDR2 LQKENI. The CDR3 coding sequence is TGTGCCAGCTCACCAGATAACAGGCTACCACCTGAAGCTTTCTTT. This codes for CASSPDNRLPPEAFF. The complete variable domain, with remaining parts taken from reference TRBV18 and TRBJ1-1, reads NAGVMQNPRHLVRRRGQEARLRCSPMKGHSHVYWYRQLPEEGLKFMVYLQKENIIDESGMPKERFSAEFPKEGPSILRIQQVVRGDSAAYFCASSPDNRLPPEAFFGQGTRLTVV.